In this sample, the clone carrying this TCR beta chain turned up a few times. The ends were cut back, 5 bases at V and 2 bases at J, with 13 bases in the middle. CDR1 and CDR2 (germline): MNHNS, SASEGT. The CDR3 runs 14 residues. These data originate in a study of identical twins. TCRdb reanalysed the 5' RACE reads using MiXCR and keeps one entry per CDR3 protein. The data show under 800,000 distinct CDR3 sequences, 21% seen once. These sequences were also reported in another study, on T cells expressing NK-cell markers. This second study notes: There were a few donors in whom these clonotypes also led the CD3+CD56-NKG2C+ fraction. Expanded NKG2C+ T cell clones had unclear HCMV specificity.

The V call is TRBV6-1, the J call TRBJ2-7; D unclear. The receptor's source is a young woman in good health. Sequences were obtained from PBMCs. CDR3 sequence reads: CASSPIAGPYEQYF. For the CDR3, the DNA is TGTGCCAGCAGTCCGATAGCTGGTCCCTACGAGCAGTACTTC.